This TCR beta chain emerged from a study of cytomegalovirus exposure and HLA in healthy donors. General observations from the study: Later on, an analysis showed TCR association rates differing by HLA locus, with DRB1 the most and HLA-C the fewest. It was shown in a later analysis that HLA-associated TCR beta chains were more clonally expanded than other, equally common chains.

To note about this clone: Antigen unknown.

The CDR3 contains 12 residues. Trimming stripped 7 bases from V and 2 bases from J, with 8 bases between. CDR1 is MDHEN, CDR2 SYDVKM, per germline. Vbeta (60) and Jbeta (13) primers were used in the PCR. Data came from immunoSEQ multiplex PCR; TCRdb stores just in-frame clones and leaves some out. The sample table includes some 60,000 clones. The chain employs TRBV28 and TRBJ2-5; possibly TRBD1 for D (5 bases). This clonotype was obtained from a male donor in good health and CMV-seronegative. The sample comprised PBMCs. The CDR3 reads CASTQGQETQYF. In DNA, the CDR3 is TGTGCCAGCACTCAGGGACAAGAGACCCAGTACTTC.